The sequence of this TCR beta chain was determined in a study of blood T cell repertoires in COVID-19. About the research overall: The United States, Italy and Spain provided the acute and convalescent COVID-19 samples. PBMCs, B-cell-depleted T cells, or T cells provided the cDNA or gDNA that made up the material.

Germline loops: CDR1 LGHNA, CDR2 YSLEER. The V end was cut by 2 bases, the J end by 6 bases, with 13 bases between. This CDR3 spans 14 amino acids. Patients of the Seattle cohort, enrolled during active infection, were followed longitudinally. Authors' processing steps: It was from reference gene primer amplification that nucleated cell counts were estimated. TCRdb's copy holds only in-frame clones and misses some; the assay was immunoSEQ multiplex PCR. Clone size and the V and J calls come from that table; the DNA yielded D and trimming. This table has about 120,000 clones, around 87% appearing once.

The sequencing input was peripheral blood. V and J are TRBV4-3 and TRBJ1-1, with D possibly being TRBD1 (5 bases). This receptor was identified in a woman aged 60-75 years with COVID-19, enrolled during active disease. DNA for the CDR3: TGCGCCAGCAGCCAACAGGGAGGGGACGCTGAAGCTTTCTTT. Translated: CASSQQGGDAEAFF.